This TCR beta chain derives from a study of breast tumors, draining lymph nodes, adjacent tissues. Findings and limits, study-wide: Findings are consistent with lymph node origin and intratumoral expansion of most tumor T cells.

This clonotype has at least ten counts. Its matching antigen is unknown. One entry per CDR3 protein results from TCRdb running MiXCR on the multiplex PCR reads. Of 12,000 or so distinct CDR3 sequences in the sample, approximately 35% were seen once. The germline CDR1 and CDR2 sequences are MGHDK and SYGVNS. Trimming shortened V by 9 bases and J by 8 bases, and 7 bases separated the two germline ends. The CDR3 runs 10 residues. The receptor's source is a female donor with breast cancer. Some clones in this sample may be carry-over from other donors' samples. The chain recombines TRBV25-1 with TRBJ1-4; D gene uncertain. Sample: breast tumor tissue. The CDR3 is CASLGEKLFF. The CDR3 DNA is TGTGCCAGTCTGGGCGAAAAACTGTTTTTT.